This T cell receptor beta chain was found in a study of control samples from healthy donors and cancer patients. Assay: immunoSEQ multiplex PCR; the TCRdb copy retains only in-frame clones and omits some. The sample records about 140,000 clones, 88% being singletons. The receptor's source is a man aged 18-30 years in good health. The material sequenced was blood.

The CDR3 here is CASSFRWAGANVLTF. CDR3 nucleotides: TGTGCCAGCAGCTTCCGGTGGGCTGGGGCCAACGTCCTGACTTTC. V and J are TRBV5-8 and TRBJ2-6; D unclear. There are 15 residues in the CDR3. V lost 2 bases and J 2 bases, leaving 8 bases between the germline ends. Looked up from germline, CDR1 is SGHTS and CDR2 is YDEGEE.